The TCR beta chain described here comes from a study of blood T cell repertoires in COVID-19. About the study: The analysed material was cDNA or gDNA that came from T cells, B-cell-depleted T cells, or PBMCs.

Participant age was roughly 18 to 90 years, and participants resided in fewer than 25 US areas. Assignment of participants to cohorts was predicated upon participant-reported clinical history. Two consecutive negative NP/OP PCR tests, clearance, or resolved symptoms defined Cohort 3 recovery. Produced via immunoSEQ multiplex PCR; TCRdb's table is partial and in-frame only. The table lists 300,000 to 400,000 clones, 75% to 90% of them singletons. The CDR3 consists of 15 residues. Unmatched junction bases numbered 7, after V lost 3 bases and J lost 4 bases. Germline V gives CDR1 SGHVS, CDR2 FNYEAQ. Sample: PBMCs or T cells enriched from blood (not recorded which). V gene TRBV7-6 combines with J gene TRBJ2-7, with 9 bases fitting TRBD2. The source is a man younger than 30 who had recovered from COVID-19. The CDR3 coding sequence is TGTGCCAGCAGCTTGGATGCGGGGGGGACTTACGAGCAGTACTTC. It translates to CASSLDAGGTYEQYF.